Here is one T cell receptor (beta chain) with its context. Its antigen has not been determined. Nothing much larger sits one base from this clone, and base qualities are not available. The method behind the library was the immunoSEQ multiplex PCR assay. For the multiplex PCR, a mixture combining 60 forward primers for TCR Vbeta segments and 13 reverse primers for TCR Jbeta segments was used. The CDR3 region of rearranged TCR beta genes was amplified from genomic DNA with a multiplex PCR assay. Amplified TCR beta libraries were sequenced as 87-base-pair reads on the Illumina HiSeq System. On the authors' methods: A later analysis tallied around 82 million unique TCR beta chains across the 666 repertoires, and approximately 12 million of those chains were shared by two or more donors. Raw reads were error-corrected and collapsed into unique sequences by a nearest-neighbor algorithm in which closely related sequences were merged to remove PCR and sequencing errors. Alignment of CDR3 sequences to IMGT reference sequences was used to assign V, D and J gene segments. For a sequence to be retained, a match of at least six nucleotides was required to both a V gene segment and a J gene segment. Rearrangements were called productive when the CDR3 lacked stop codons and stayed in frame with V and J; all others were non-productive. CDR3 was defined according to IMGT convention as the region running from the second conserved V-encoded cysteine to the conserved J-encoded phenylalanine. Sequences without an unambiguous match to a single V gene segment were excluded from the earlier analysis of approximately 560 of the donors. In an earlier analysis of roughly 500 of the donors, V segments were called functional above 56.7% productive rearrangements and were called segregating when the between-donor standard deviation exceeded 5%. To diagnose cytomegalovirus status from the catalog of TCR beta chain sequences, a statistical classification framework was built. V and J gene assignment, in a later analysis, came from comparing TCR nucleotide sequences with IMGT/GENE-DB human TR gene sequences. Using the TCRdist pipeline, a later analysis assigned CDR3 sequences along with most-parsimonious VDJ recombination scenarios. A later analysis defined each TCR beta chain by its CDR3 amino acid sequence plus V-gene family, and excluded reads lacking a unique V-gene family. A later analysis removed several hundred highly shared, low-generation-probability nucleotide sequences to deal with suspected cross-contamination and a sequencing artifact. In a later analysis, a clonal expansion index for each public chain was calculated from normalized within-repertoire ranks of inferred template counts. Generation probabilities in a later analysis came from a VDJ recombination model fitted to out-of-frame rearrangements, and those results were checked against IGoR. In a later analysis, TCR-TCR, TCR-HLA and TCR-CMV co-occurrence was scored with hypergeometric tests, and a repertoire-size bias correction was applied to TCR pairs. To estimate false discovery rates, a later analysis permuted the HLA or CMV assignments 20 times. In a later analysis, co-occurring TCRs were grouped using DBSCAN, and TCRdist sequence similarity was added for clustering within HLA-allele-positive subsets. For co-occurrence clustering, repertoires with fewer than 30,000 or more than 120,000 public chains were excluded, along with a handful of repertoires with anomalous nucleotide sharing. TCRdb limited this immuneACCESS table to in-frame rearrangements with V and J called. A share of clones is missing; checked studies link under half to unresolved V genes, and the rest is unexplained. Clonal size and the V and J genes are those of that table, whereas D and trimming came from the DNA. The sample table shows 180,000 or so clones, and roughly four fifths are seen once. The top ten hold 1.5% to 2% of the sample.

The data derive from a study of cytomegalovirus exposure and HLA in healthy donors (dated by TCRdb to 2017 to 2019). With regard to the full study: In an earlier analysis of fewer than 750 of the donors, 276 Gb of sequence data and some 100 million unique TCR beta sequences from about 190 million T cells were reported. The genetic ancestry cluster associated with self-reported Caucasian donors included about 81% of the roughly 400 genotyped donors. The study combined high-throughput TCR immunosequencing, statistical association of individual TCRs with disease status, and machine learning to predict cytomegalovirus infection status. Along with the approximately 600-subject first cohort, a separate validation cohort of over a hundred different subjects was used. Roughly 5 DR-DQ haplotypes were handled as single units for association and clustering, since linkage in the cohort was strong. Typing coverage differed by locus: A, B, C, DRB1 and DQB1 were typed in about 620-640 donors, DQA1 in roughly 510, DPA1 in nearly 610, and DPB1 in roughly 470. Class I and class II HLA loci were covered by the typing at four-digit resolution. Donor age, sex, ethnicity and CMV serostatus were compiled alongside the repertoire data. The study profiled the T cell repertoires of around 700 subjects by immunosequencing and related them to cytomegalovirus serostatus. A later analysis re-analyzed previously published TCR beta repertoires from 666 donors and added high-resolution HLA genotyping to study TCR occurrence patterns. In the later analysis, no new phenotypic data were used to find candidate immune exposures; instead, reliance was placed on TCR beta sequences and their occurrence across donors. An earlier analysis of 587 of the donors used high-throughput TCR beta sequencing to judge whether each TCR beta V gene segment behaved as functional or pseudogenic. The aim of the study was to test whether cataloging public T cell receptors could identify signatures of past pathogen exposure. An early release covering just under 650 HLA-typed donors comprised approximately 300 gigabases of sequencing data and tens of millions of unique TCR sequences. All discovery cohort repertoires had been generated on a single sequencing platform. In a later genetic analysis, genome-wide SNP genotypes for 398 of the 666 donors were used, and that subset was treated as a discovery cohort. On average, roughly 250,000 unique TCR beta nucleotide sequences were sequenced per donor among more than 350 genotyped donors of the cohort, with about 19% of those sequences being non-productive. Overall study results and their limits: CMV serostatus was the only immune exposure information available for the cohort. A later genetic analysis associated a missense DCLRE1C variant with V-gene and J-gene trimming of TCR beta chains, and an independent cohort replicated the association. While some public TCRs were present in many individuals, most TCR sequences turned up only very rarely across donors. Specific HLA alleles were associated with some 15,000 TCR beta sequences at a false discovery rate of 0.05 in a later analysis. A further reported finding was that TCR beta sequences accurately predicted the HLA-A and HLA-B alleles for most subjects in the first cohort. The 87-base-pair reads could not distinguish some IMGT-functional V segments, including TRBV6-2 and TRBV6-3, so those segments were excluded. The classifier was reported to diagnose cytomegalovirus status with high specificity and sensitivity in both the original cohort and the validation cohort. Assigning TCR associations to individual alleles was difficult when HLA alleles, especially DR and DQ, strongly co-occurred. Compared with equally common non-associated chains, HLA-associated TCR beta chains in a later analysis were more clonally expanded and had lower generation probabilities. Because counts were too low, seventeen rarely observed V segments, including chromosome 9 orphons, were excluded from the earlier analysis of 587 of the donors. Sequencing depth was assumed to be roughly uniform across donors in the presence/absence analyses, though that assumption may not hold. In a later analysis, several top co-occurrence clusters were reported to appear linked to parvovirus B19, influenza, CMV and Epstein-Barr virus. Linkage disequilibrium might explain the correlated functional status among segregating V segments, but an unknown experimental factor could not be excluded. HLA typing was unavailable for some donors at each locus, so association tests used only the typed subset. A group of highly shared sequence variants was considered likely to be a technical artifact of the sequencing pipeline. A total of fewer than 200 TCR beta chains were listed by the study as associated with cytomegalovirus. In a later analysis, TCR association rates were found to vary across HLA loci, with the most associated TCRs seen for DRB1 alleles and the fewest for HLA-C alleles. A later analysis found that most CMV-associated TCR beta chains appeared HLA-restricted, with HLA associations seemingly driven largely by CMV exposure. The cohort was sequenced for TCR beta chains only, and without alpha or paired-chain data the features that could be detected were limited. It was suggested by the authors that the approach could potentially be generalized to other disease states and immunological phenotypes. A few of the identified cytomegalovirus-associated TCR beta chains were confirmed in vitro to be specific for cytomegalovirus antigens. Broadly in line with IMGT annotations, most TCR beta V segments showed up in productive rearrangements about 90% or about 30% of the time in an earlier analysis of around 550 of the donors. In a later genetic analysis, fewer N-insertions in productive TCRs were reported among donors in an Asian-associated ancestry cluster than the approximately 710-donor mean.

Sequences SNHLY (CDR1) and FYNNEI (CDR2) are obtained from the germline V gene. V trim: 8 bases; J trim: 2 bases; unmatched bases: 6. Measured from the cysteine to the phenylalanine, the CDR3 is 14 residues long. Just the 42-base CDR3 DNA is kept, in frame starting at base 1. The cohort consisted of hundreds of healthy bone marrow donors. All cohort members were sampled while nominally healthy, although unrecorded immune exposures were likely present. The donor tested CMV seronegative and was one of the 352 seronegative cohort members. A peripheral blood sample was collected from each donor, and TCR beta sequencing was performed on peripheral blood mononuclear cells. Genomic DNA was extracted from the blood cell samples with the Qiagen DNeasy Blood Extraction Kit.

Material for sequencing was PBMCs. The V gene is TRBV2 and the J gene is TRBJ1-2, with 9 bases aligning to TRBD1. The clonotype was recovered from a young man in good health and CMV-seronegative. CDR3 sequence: CASAPGQGNYGYTF. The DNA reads TGTGCCAGCGCCCCGGGACAGGGAAACTATGGCTACACCTTC.